This TCR beta chain came from a study of shared clonotypes between healthy human individuals. Study background: CD4 naive and CD4 memory each took three plates per donor, while CD8 naive took two and CD8 memory one.

About this clone: Its antigen is undetermined.

The study drew all its donors from Caucasian adults living in Nashville, Tennessee. Study findings and constraints: Naive subsets typically showed greater estimated richness than memory subsets. Only blood was sampled; tissue repertoires likely differ.

The repertoire was sequenced with immunoSEQ multiplex PCR; TCRdb's copy has only in-frame clones and lacks some. The table lists about 600,000 clones, around 97% of them singletons. Germline values: CDR1 MDHEN, CDR2 SYDVKM. J gave up 12 bases and V 5 bases, and 11 bases lay outside the gene matches. This CDR3 contains 13 residues. The sequencing input was naive CD4+ T cells sorted from blood. The subset: CD45RA+ positively selected. This chain joins TRBV28 and TRBJ1-1; 8 bases agree with TRBD1. The TCR originated in a woman in her thirties in good health. The CDR3 reads CASSLGQGILTFF. CDR3 coding DNA: TGTGCCAGCAGTCTCGGACAGGGTATCTTAACTTTCTTT.